This T cell receptor (beta chain) was recovered during a study of radiation and T cells in renal cell carcinoma. Study-level findings and limits: Without pretreatment biopsies, baseline tumor clonotype presence was undetermined.

This sample's time point: blood 2 weeks post-SBRT. Specified treatment: 15 Gy SBRT to primary tumor, nephrectomy 4 weeks later. Clones were read by immunoSEQ multiplex PCR, and TCRdb kept only the in-frame ones, dropping some. Here the sample spans just over 150,000 clones, about 91% being singletons. Per germline, CDR1 ENHRY and CDR2 SYGVKD. This CDR3 comprises 13 residues. V gave up 3 bases and J gave up 2 bases, with 7 bases separating them. Points on this clone: Its antigen is as yet unknown.

This sequence originates from a woman in her 50s with renal cell carcinoma. This sample comprised blood, obtained from a patient whose treatment included radiotherapy and nephrectomy. The V gene is TRBV10-3, the J gene TRBJ1-2; weak D call: TRBD1 (5 bases). Here the CDR3 reads CAISEEGNYGYTF. The CDR3, as DNA: TGTGCCATCAGTGAAGAGGGGAACTATGGCTACACCTTC.